The clone carrying this T cell receptor (beta chain) was seen many times. The antigen remains unidentified. One entry per CDR3 protein results from TCRdb running MiXCR on the reads. In the table there are approximately 350,000 distinct CDR3 sequences, about 32% of which are singletons. The V gene end was trimmed by 3 bases and the J gene end by 5 bases; junction bases not matched to a gene: 14. The CDR3 consists of 17 residues. CDR1 SGHTA and CDR2 FQGNSA come from the germline V gene. These data are taken from a study of T cell repertoires in cytomegalovirus infection. Study in general: Recently identified HLA-C-restricted CMV epitopes were among the peptides used. It can be stated that public TCR beta signatures indicated CMV infection as well as a matching HLA type.

Overall study findings and caveats: Pooled public TCR beta family frequency picked out CMV carriers with the relevant HLA. The ex vivo response was dominated by HLA-C-restricted CMV-specific TCR beta clonotypes.

The V and J genes are TRBV7-2 and TRBJ2-3; 7 positions agree with TRBD2. The sequence was collected from a human donor in good health (CMV status not recorded). Some clones in this sample may be carry-over from other donors' samples. The specimen comprised cultured PBMCs, sampled from culture after CMV antigen stimulation. DNA for the CDR3: TGTGCCAGCAGCTTGGGGTGGGGTGACATAGCGGGAGATACGCAGTATTTT. Amino acid sequence: CASSLGWGDIAGDTQYF.